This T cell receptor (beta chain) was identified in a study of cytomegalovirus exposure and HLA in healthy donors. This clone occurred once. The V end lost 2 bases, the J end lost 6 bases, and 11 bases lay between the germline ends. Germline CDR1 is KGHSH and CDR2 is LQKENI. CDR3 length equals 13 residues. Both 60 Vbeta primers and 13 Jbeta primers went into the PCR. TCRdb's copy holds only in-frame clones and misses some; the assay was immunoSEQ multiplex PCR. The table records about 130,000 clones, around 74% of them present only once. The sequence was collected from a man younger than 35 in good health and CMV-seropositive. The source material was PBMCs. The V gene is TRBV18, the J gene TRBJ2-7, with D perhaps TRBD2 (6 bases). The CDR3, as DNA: TGTGCCAGCTCACCAGGAGGGACGACCGAGCAGTACTTC. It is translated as CASSPGGTTEQYF.